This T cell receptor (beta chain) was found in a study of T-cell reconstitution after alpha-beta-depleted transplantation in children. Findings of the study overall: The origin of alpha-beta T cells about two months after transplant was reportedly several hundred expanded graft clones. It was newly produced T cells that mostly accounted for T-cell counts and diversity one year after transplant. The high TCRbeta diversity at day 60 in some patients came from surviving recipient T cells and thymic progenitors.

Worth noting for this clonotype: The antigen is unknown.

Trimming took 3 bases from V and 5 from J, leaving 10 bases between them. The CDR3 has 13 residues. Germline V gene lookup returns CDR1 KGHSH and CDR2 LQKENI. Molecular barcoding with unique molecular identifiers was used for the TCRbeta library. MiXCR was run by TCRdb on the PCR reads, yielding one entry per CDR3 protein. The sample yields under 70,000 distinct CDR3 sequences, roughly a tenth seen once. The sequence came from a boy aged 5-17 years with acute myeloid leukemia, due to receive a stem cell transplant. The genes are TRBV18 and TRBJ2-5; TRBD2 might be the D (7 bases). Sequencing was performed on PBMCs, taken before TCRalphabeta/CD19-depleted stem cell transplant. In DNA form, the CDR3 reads TGTGCCAGCTCACCGGGGGGGCTGGAGACCCAGTACTTC. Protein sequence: CASSPGGLETQYF.